This is a list of T cell receptor beta chains from one sample in a study of T-cell reconstitution after alpha-beta-depleted transplantation in children. TCRdb recomputed calls from the PCR reads with MiXCR, one row per CDR3 protein. Of approximately 500,000 distinct CDR3 sequences listed, more than 9% are singletons. This material consisted of PBMCs, taken before TCRalphabeta/CD19-depleted stem cell transplant. The receptors derive from a child younger than 10 with inherited bone marrow failure, due to receive a stem cell transplant. CDR3s include the opening cysteine and the closing phenylalanine or tryptophan. The order of the fields is clone size, D gene, J gene, V gene, CDR3 protein, CDR3 DNA. A D gene is named only where the DNA matches it firmly. Clone sizes are given selectively: once, few, many, or a class where the clone is expanded.

many - TRBJ2-1 TRBV7-9 CASSLAVLTSYNEQFF TGTGCCAGCAGCTTAGCCGTATTGACTAGCTACAATGAGCAGTTCTTC
many - TRBJ1-1 TRBV28 CASSLSHRDLAAFF TGTGCCAGCAGTTTGAGCCACAGGGATTTGGCAGCTTTCTTT
many TRBD2 TRBJ2-5 TRBV25-1 CASSGVAGDEETQYF TGTGCCAGCAGTGGAGTAGCGGGAGATGAAGAGACCCAGTACTTC
many - TRBJ2-2 TRBV20-1 CSATRGAGELFF TGCAGTGCTACAAGGGGCGCCGGGGAGCTGTTTTTT
many - TRBJ2-7 TRBV12-3/TRBV12-4 CASATSKGGAEQYF TGTGCCAGCGCGACCTCTAAGGGGGGAGCTGAGCAGTACTTC
few - TRBJ1-1 TRBV7-2 CASSLVPGANMNTEAFF TGTGCCAGCAGCTTAGTTCCAGGGGCTAACATGAACACTGAAGCTTTCTTT
few - TRBJ2-7 TRBV4-2 CASSLARGYYYEQYF TGTGCCAGCAGCCTAGCAAGGGGATACTACTACGAGCAGTACTTC
- - TRBJ2-2 TRBV28 CASTYRGPSGTGELFF TGTGCCAGCACCTATCGGGGGCCATCAGGGACCGGGGAGCTGTTTTTT
few - TRBJ2-5 TRBV27 CASSLGGRPQETQYF TGTGCCAGCAGTTTGGGGGGGCGGCCTCAAGAGACCCAGTACTTC
many TRBD1 TRBJ2-7 TRBV27 CASSPRTGEPYEQYF TGTGCCAGCAGTCCCCGGACAGGGGAACCCTACGAGCAGTACTTC
many TRBD2 TRBJ2-3 TRBV12-3/TRBV12-4 CASSPSGFTDTQYF TGTGCCAGCAGTCCTAGCGGGTTCACAGATACGCAGTATTTT
many - TRBJ2-7 TRBV2 CASSGVADAPSYEQYF TGTGCCAGCAGCGGGGTAGCGGATGCGCCCTCCTACGAGCAGTACTTC
few TRBD2 TRBJ2-5 TRBV7-2 CASSLSTSGQETQYF TGTGCCAGCAGCTTATCCACTAGCGGACAAGAGACCCAGTACTTC
many - TRBJ2-5 TRBV12-3/TRBV12-4 CASSLSQETQYF TGTGCCAGCAGTTTGTCCCAAGAGACCCAGTACTTC
many TRBD1 TRBJ2-7 TRBV4-1 CASSQEDRVSYEQYF TGCGCCAGCAGCCAAGAGGACAGGGTCTCCTACGAGCAGTACTTC
many TRBD1 TRBJ1-5 TRBV6-1 CASSWTGASNQPQHF TGTGCCAGCAGCTGGACAGGGGCCTCCAATCAGCCCCAGCATTTT
many - TRBJ2-7 TRBV5-6 CASSLDFQPNRYF TGTGCCAGCAGCTTGGATTTTCAGCCTAATAGGTACTTC
many - TRBJ2-1 TRBV6-5 CASSYELMGEQFF TGTGCCAGCAGCTACGAGCTAATGGGTGAGCAGTTCTTC
many - TRBJ2-7 TRBV7-8 CASSHAAYAYEQYF TGTGCCAGCAGCCATGCGGCCTATGCCTACGAGCAGTACTTC
many TRBD2 TRBJ2-1 TRBV20-1 CSARLAGAGYNEQFF TGCAGTGCTCGACTAGCGGGAGCGGGCTACAATGAGCAGTTCTTC
many TRBD2 TRBJ2-1 TRBV20-1 CSAGDSGSSYNEQFF TGCAGTGCTGGGGATAGCGGGAGTTCCTACAATGAGCAGTTCTTC
many - TRBJ2-5 TRBV4-3 CASSQVWGLETQYF TGCGCCAGCAGCCAAGTCTGGGGCTTGGAGACCCAGTACTTC
many - TRBJ1-2 TRBV12-3/TRBV12-4 CASSLVWGSSNYGYTF TGTGCCAGCAGTTTGGTATGGGGGTCCTCCAACTATGGCTACACCTTC
many - TRBJ2-5 TRBV7-8 CASSLLLQGRVQETQYF TGTGCCAGCAGCTTATTACTCCAGGGCAGGGTACAAGAGACCCAGTACTTC
many - TRBJ2-3 TRBV11-2 CASSLVWAPGHGSTDTQYF TGTGCCAGCAGCTTAGTTTGGGCTCCAGGCCACGGGAGCACAGATACGCAGTATTTT
many TRBD2 TRBJ2-7 TRBV4-3 CASSQALAGVVHEQYF TGCGCCAGCAGCCAAGCCCTAGCGGGAGTCGTCCACGAGCAGTACTTC
many - TRBJ2-7 TRBV21-1 CASSTRDRRYEQYF TGTGCCAGCAGCACCAGGGACAGACGCTACGAGCAGTACTTC
many TRBD2 TRBJ2-2 TRBV29-1 CSVTSGRAGELFF TGCAGCGTGACTAGCGGGAGGGCCGGGGAGCTGTTTTTT
many - TRBJ2-3 TRBV12-3/TRBV12-4 CASSGAGGPGPTQYF TGTGCCAGCAGTGGGGCTGGAGGGCCGGGGCCTACGCAGTATTTT
many - TRBJ1-2 TRBV10-2 CASSVTQFGYTF TGCGCCAGCAGTGTGACGCAGTTTGGCTACACCTTC
many TRBD2 TRBJ2-3 TRBV2 CATHDPGLDRDTQYF TGTGCCACCCACGACCCGGGACTAGACAGAGATACGCAGTATTTT
few - TRBJ1-5 TRBV6-5 CASSYGGEGNQPQHF TGTGCCAGCAGTTACGGGGGCGAAGGCAATCAGCCCCAGCATTTT
once - TRBJ2-7 TRBV11-2 CASSKYGEGYEQYF TGTGCCAGCAGCAAATACGGTGAGGGCTACGAGCAGTACTTC
many - TRBJ2-5 TRBV29-1 CSVGAQQETQYF TGCAGCGTTGGGGCTCAACAAGAGACCCAGTACTTC
many - TRBJ2-1 TRBV27 CASRLQASSYNEQFF TGTGCCAGCAGATTACAAGCGAGCTCCTACAATGAGCAGTTCTTC
- TRBD1 TRBJ1-5 TRBV12-3/TRBV12-4 CASSSWTGQEDRPQHF TGTGCCAGCAGTTCCTGGACAGGCCAAGAAGATCGGCCCCAGCATTTT
many TRBD2 TRBJ2-7 TRBV4-3 CASSRASGTSYEQYF TGCGCCAGCAGCCGAGCTAGCGGGACGTCCTACGAGCAGTACTTC
many - TRBJ2-5 TRBV5-1 CASSQTPRRGGETQYF TGCGCCAGCAGCCAGACTCCTCGCCGGGGCGGAGAGACCCAGTACTTC
many TRBD1 TRBJ2-7 TRBV12-3/TRBV12-4 CASSKGTGGYEQYF TGTGCCAGCAGCAAGGGGACAGGGGGTTACGAGCAGTACTTC
many TRBD1 TRBJ1-2 TRBV6-5 CASSYRTGLGYTF TGTGCCAGCAGTTATCGGACAGGGTTGGGCTACACCTTC
few - TRBJ1-6 TRBV4-2 CASSQDPHPPTPLHF TGTGCCAGCAGCCAAGATCCACACCCCCCCACACCCCTCCACTTT
many - TRBJ1-2 TRBV18 CASSPRGVDGYTF TGTGCCAGCTCCCCTCGGGGGGTCGATGGCTACACCTTC
many - TRBJ2-1 TRBV29-1 CSVEGANEQFF TGCAGCGTTGAAGGGGCGAATGAGCAGTTCTTC
many - TRBJ2-1 TRBV21-1 CASSNDGNYNEQFF TGTGCCAGCAGCAATGACGGAAACTACAATGAGCAGTTCTTC
many - TRBJ1-5 TRBV6-2/TRBV6-3 CASSTWTPRSQPQHF TGTGCCAGCAGCACCTGGACACCCCGAAGTCAGCCCCAGCATTTT
many TRBD1 TRBJ2-3 TRBV11-2 CASSLDNFGQGTDTQYF TGTGCCAGCAGCCTTGATAATTTCGGACAGGGAACAGATACGCAGTATTTT
many - TRBJ2-7 TRBV4-2 CASSQDGVSYEQYF TGTGCCAGCAGCCAAGACGGGGTATCCTACGAGCAGTACTTC
many - TRBJ2-2 TRBV19 CASRVDTGELFF TGTGCCAGTAGAGTGGACACCGGGGAGCTGTTTTTT
- - TRBJ1-2 TRBV4-1 CASSQDALSNTF TGCGCCAGCAGCCAAGATGCCCTGAGCAACACCTTC
- - TRBJ2-7 TRBV18 CATSWGVGSYEQYF TGTGCCACCTCATGGGGGGTAGGCTCCTACGAGCAGTACTTC
many - TRBJ1-2 TRBV15 CATSRDNYGYTF TGTGCCACCAGCAGAGATAACTATGGCTACACCTTC
- - TRBJ2-1 TRBV24-1 CATSDLSSQFF TGTGCCACCAGTGATTTATCTTCCCAGTTCTTC
many - TRBJ2-1 TRBV5-1 CASSLEQGGGNEQFF TGCGCCAGCAGCTTGGAACAGGGTGGGGGCAATGAGCAGTTCTTC
many TRBD2 TRBJ2-7 TRBV27 CASSRGLVPYEQYF TGTGCCAGCAGTCGTGGACTAGTCCCCTACGAGCAGTACTTC
many TRBD1 TRBJ2-7 TRBV7-2 CASSLVGTGHYEQYF TGTGCCAGCAGCTTAGTCGGGACAGGGCACTACGAGCAGTACTTC